Following are 2 T cell receptor beta chains from one sample sequenced in a study of T cell responses to AZD1222 COVID-19 vaccine. Method: immunoSEQ multiplex PCR; TCRdb's copy keeps in-frame clones and lacks some. The sample consists of tens of thousands of clones, roughly 90% of them appearing once. The specimen was peripheral blood, collected on day 0 of AZD1222 vaccination. These receptor sequences come from an adult in good health.

The CDR3 DNA is TGTGCCAGCAGCTTAGGTCAGGGGGCCTGGAATTCACCCCTCCACTTT. It yields the protein CASSLGQGAWNSPLHF. The gene calls are TRBV5-4 and TRBJ1-6, with 8 bases identical to TRBD1. J gave up 7 bases and V 2 bases, and 8 bases lay outside the gene matches. This CDR3 contains 16 residues. CDR1 SGHNT and CDR2 YYREEE come from the germline V gene (reference sequence).

The chain links TRBV19 to TRBJ1-2; 7 positions agree with TRBD1. Germline assignment: CDR1 LNHDA and CDR2 SQIVND (reference sequence). The CDR3 contains 14 residues. Losses at the gene ends were 6 bases for V and 1 base for J; bases not matched to a gene: 5. The CDR3 bases are TGTGCCAGTAGCAACAGGGGCCGTAACTATGGCTACACCTTC. It is translated as CASSNRGRNYGYTF.